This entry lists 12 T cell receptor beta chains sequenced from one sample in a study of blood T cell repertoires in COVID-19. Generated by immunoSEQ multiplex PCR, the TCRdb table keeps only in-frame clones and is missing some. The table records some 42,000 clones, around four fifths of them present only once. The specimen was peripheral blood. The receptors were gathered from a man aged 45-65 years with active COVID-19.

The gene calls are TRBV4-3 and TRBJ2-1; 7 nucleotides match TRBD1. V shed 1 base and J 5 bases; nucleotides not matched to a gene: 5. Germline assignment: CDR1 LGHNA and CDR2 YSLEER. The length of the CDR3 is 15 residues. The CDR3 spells CASSQGVGQDNEQFF. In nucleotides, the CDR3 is TGCGCCAGCAGCCAAGGGGTCGGACAGGACAATGAGCAGTTCTTC.

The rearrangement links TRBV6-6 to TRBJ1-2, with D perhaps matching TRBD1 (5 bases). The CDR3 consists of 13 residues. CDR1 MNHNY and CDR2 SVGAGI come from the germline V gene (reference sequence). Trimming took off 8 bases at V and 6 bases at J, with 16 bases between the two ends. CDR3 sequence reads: CASSDGGTHGYTF. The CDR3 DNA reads TGTGCCAGCTCCGACGGGGGTACGCATGGCTACACCTTC.

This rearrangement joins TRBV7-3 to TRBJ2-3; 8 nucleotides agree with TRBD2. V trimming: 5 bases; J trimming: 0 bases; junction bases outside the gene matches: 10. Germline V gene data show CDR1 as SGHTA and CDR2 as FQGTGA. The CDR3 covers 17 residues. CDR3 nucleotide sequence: TGTGCCAGCAGCCGAGGACGGGGGGGTACTAGCACAGATACGCAGTATTTT. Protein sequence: CASSRGRGGTSTDTQYF.

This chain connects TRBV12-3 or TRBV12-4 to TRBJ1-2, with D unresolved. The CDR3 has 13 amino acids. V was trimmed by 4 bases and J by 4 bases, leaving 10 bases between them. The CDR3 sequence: CASSSLPRYGYTF. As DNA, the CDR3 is TGTGCCAGCAGTTCACTCCCACGCTATGGCTACACCTTC.

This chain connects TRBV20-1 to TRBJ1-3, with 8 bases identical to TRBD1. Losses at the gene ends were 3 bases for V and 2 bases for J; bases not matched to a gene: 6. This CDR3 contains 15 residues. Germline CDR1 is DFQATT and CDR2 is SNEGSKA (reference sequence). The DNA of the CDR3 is TGCAGTGCTAGTCCGACAGGGGTCCCTGGAAACACCATATATTTT. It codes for CSASPTGVPGNTIYF.

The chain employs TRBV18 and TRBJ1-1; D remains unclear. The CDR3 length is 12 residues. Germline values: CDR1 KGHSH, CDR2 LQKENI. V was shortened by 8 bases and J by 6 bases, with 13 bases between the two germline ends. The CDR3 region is CASTRRVAEAFF. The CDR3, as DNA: TGTGCCAGCACGAGGCGGGTTGCTGAAGCTTTCTTT.

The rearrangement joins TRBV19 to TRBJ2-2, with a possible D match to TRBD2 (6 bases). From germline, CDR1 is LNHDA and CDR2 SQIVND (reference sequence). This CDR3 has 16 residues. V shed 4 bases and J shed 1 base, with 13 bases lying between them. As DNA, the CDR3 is TGTGCCAGTAGTACCCGGACTACCTTGAACACCGGGGAGCTGTTTTTT. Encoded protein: CASSTRTTLNTGELFF.

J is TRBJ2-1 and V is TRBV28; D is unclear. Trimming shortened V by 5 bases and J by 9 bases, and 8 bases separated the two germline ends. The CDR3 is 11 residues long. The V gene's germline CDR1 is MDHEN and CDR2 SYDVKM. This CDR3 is CASSRFGEQFF. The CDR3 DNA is TGTGCCAGCAGTCGATTCGGTGAGCAGTTCTTC.

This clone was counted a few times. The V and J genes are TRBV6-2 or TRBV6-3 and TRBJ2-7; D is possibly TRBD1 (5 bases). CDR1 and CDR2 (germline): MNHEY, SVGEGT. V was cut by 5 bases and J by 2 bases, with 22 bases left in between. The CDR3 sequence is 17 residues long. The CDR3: CASSRSNAGWRPYEQYF. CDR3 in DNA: TGTGCCAGCAGTCGCTCCAATGCAGGGTGGCGACCCTACGAGCAGTACTTC.

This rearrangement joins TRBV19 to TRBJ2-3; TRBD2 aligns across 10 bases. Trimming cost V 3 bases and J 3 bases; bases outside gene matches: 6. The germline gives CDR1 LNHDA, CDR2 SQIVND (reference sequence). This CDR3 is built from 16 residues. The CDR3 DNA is TGTGCCAGTAGTATGGGAAGAGCGGGGGGGACAGATACGCAGTATTTT. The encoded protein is CASSMGRAGGTDTQYF.

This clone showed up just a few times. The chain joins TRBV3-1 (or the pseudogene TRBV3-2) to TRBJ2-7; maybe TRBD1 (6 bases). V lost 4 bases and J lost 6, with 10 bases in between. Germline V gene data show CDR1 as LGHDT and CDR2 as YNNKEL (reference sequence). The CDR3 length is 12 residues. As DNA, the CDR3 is TGTGCCAGCAGCCCAAACAGGGCCGAGCAGTACTTC. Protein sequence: CASSPNRAEQYF.

The CDR3 DNA sequence: TGTGCCAGCAGCCAAGATTGGAGGGACCCCAGCTCCTACAATGAGCAGTTCTTC. It yields the protein CASSQDWRDPSSYNEQFF. J is TRBJ2-1 and V is TRBV3-1 (or the pseudogene TRBV3-2), with a weak D call TRBD2 (6 bases). V was pared by 0 bases and J by 0 bases, with 15 bases between. CDR1 is LGHDT and CDR2 is YNNKEL in the germline V gene (reference sequence). There are 18 residues in the CDR3.